The clone carrying this TCR beta chain was picked up many times. CDR1 is DFQATT, CDR2 SNEGSKA, per germline (reference sequence). With 6 bases removed from V and 4 bases from J, the gap between germline ends came to 9 bases. CDR3 length equals 12 residues. Amplification yielded TCR beta CDR3 regions, with RNA transcripts as the source. RT-PCR in the first round (using the HTBI primer set) targeted the TCR CDR3. TCRdb itself ran the multiplex PCR reads through MiXCR, one entry per CDR3 protein. This sample has hundreds of thousands of distinct CDR3 sequences; approximately 13% occur once, and the top ten carry about 9.1%. This specimen belongs to a study of T cells in Graves' hyperthyroidism and ophthalmopathy.

J is TRBJ2-2 and V is TRBV20-1; D is undetermined. The source of this sequence is a woman under 30 with Graves' hyperthyroidism. Sequences were obtained from blood. CDR3 sequence reads: CSALLTTGELFF. As DNA, the CDR3 is TGCAGTGCATTACTGACCACCGGGGAGCTGTTTTTT.